These T cell receptor beta chains were read from a single sample in a study of T cell changes during pregnancy in multiple sclerosis. This table comes from immunoSEQ multiplex PCR, and its TCRdb copy is limited to in-frame clones, with some not included. The sample has tens of thousands of clones; around 92% are singletons. Sequences were derived from peripheral blood, sampled in the first trimester of pregnancy. These receptors were obtained from a female donor in good health, enrolled as a control in a pregnancy study. Each CDR3 is given with its conserved first and last residue. Each record gives: J gene, clone size, CDR3 length, D gene, V gene, CDR3 protein, CDR3 DNA. A D gene is named only where the DNA matches it firmly. Clone size is given for some rows only: seen once, a few or many times, or a class if the clone is expanded.

TRBJ1-2	.	15	TRBD1	TRBV25-1	CASSESGGASAGYTF	TGTGCCAGCAGTGAATCAGGGGGCGCGTCCGCTGGCTACACCTTC
TRBJ2-2	.	15	TRBD2	TRBV4-2	CASSQDRGGTGELFF	TGTGCCAGCAGCCAAGATCGCGGGGGCACCGGGGAGCTGTTTTTT
TRBJ2-3	.	13	.	TRBV4-3	CASSQGQTDTQYF	TGCGCCAGCAGCCAAGGCCAGACAGATACGCAGTATTTT
TRBJ2-7	.	16	TRBD2	TRBV7-9	CASSLRLAGGSYEQYF	TGTGCCAGCAGCTTACGGTTGGCGGGGGGCTCCTACGAGCAGTACTTC
TRBJ2-1	.	15	.	TRBV5-1	CASSKTGGLYNEQFF	TGCGCCAGCAGTAAAACAGGTGGATTATACAATGAGCAGTTCTTC
TRBJ2-1	.	15	.	TRBV6-5	CASSYSGGSYNEQFF	TGTGCCAGCAGTTACTCTGGCGGATCCTACAATGAGCAGTTCTTC
TRBJ1-1	.	13	.	TRBV4-1	CASSRREGVEAFF	TGCGCCAGCAGCCGAAGAGAGGGGGTGGAAGCTTTCTTT
TRBJ2-5	.	14	TRBD2	TRBV4-3	CASSQLAGAPAQYF	TGCGCCAGCAGCCAACTAGCGGGGGCCCCGGCCCAGTACTTC
TRBJ2-1	once	15	TRBD2	TRBV5-1	CASSYGLAGVVEQFF	TGCGCCAGCAGCTACGGACTAGCGGGAGTTGTTGAGCAGTTCTTC
TRBJ2-5	.	11	.	TRBV20-1	CSADRDTEQYF	TGCAGTGCGGACCGGGACACAGAGCAGTACTTC
TRBJ2-7	.	12	.	TRBV30	CAWSVDSYEQYF	TGTGCCTGGAGTGTGGACAGCTACGAGCAGTACTTC
TRBJ2-3	once	16	TRBD2	TRBV11-1	CASSSLAGTSTDTQYF	TGTGCCAGCAGCTCCTTAGCGGGTACTAGCACAGATACGCAGTATTTT
TRBJ2-1	.	16	TRBD2	TRBV5-1	CASSLEIAGGVDEQFF	TGCGCCAGCAGCTTAGAGATAGCGGGAGGGGTGGATGAGCAGTTCTTC
TRBJ2-3	.	15	.	TRBV27	CATERESVSTDTQYF	TGTGCCACCGAGAGGGAGTCCGTTAGCACAGATACGCAGTATTTT
TRBJ1-2	.	11	TRBD1	TRBV29-1	CSAQGFGGYTF	TGCAGCGCACAGGGGTTCGGGGGCTACACCTTC
TRBJ2-7	.	15	.	TRBV2	CASSESLPLNYEQYF	TGTGCCAGCAGTGAAAGTCTACCGCTTAACTACGAGCAGTACTTC
TRBJ2-7	.	14	TRBD1	TRBV25-1	CASSDPGQGGEQYF	TGTGCCAGCAGTGACCCGGGACAGGGCGGCGAGCAGTACTTC
TRBJ2-1	.	15	TRBD2	TRBV9	CASSDLAASYNEQFF	TGTGCCAGCAGCGACCTAGCGGCCTCCTACAATGAGCAGTTCTTC
TRBJ2-3	.	13	TRBD2	TRBV11-2	CASSPRLADTQYF	TGTGCCAGCAGCCCACGACTAGCCGATACGCAGTATTTT
TRBJ2-3	.	18	TRBD1	TRBV7-9	CASSPGEGGLFGTDTQYF	TGTGCCAGCAGCCCCGGGGAAGGGGGCCTTTTTGGCACAGATACGCAGTATTTT
TRBJ2-7	.	14	TRBD1	TRBV10-3	CAISEGTGSHEQYF	TGTGCCATCAGTGAGGGGACAGGGAGCCACGAGCAGTACTTC